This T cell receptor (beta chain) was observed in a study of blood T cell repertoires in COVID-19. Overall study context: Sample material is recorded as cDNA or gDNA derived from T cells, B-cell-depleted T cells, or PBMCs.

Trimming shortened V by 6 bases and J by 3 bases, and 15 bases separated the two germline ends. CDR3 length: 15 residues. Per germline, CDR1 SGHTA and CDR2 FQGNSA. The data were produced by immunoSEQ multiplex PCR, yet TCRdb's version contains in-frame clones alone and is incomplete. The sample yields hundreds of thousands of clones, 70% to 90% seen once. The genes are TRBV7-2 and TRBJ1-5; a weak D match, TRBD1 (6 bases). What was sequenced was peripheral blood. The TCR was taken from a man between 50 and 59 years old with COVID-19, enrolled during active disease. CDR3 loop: CASSPDRTNNQPQHF. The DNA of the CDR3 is TGTGCCAGCAGTCCAGACAGGACCAACAATCAGCCCCAGCATTTT. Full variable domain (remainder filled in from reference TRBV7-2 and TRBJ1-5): GAGVSQSPSNKVTEKGKDVELRCDPISGHTALYWYRQSLGQGLEFLIYFQGNSAPDKSGLPSDRFSAERTGGSVSTLTIQRTQQEDSAVYLCASSPDRTNNQPQHFGDGTRLSIL.